The rows below give T cell receptor beta chains drawn from one sample of a study of T cells in Graves' hyperthyroidism and ophthalmopathy. TCRdb redid the calling of the multiplex PCR reads with MiXCR, one entry per CDR3 protein. The sample lists roughly 630,000 distinct CDR3 sequences; more than 15% were seen once. Sequenced material: blood. The origin of the receptors is a young woman with Graves' hyperthyroidism. CDR3s include the opening cysteine and the closing phenylalanine or tryptophan. A D gene is named only where the DNA matches it firmly. Only some rows state a clone size, as once, few, many or a class for expanded clones.

cdr3_nt cdr3_aa j_call d_call v_call cdr3_length clone_size
TGTGCCAGCAGTCGGGACATCTATCCAGATACGCAGTATTTT CASSRDIYPDTQYF TRBJ2-3 NA TRBV6-1 14 many
TGTGCCAGCGCCACCGCCCCAGGGAATCAGCCCCAGCATTTT CASATAPGNQPQHF TRBJ1-5 NA TRBV28 14 few
TGTGCCAGCAGTTACTCGGGACAGGGTCTGACTGAAGCTTTCTTT CASSYSGQGLTEAFF TRBJ1-1 TRBD1 TRBV6-6 15 many
TGCAGCGCGACAGAGAGCTCTGGAAACACCATATATTTT CSATESSGNTIYF TRBJ1-3 NA TRBV29-1 13 many
TGTGCCAGCAGTTTCCGGCAGGGATGGAGCACAGATACGCAGTATTTT CASSFRQGWSTDTQYF TRBJ2-3 NA TRBV27 16 many
TGTGCCAGCAGTGTTGGGCAGACTAATGAAAAACTGTTTTTT CASSVGQTNEKLFF TRBJ1-4 NA TRBV2 14 many
TGTGCCATCAGTGAGTCCCAGGGGGTACATGGCTACACCTTC CAISESQGVHGYTF TRBJ1-2 TRBD1 TRBV10-3 14 few
TGTGCCAGCAGCCCCGTCCGGGACTTTCAAGAGACCCAGTACTTC CASSPVRDFQETQYF TRBJ2-5 NA TRBV7-2 15 NA
TGTGCCAGCAGTTACCTGTCACAAGAGACCCAGTACTTC CASSYLSQETQYF TRBJ2-5 NA TRBV6-6 13 NA
TGCGCCAGCAGCCAAGCGCCTCGGACAGGGCGGGAGACCCAGTACTTC CASSQAPRTGRETQYF TRBJ2-5 TRBD1 TRBV4-3 16 many
TGTGCCTGGCTTCCGATTCGGGGGTACGGCTACACCTTC CAWLPIRGYGYTF TRBJ1-2 NA TRBV30 13 NA
TGTGCCAGCAGCCAAGAGGCCTGGCGGGAGGCCTTAGATGAGCAGTTCTTC CASSQEAWREALDEQFF TRBJ2-1 TRBD2 TRBV3-1 17 many
TGTGCCAGCAGTCCTCTAAGGGGAGAAGAGACCCAGTACTTC CASSPLRGEETQYF TRBJ2-5 NA TRBV27 14 NA
TGCAGTGCTAGAAATCGACTGGCTCCCTACGAGCAGTACTTC CSARNRLAPYEQYF TRBJ2-7 NA TRBV20-1 14 many
TGTGCCAGCAGCTTAGAAGGGAACACCGGGGAGCTGTTTTTT CASSLEGNTGELFF TRBJ2-2 NA TRBV11-3 14 many
TGCGCCAGCAGAGCCGGGACTAGCGCCACCGGGGAGCTGTTTTTT CASRAGTSATGELFF TRBJ2-2 TRBD2 TRBV5-1 15 few
TGTGCCAGCAGCTCTCCCGGGAGACTTGGGAACATTCAGTACTTC CASSSPGRLGNIQYF TRBJ2-4 NA TRBV12-3/TRBV12-4 15 NA
TGTGCCAGCAGCTTCTTCTTGGGATTCCGAGACGAGCAGTACTTC CASSFFLGFRDEQYF TRBJ2-7 NA TRBV12-3/TRBV12-4 15 many
TGTGCCAGCAGTGAGGAGATGAACACTGAAGCTTTCTTT CASSEEMNTEAFF TRBJ1-1 NA TRBV2 13 many
TGTGCCAGCAGCTTAGGGCCCTCCGGGACAGGGAACTATGGCTACACCTTC CASSLGPSGTGNYGYTF TRBJ1-2 TRBD1 TRBV7-3 17 few
TGCGCCAGCAGCCAAGATGTGGGGATAAGGAATCAGCCCCAGCATTTT CASSQDVGIRNQPQHF TRBJ1-5 NA TRBV4-1 16 NA
TGCGCCAGCAGCTTGGGGGTCGGGGAGCTGTTTTTT CASSLGVGELFF TRBJ2-2 NA TRBV7-9 12 few
TGTGCCACCAGTGATTTCGAAGATACGCAGTATTTT CATSDFEDTQYF TRBJ2-3 NA TRBV24-1 12 once
TGCGCCAGCAGCCAAGAATTAGCGGGAGTCCTCGAGCAGTACTTC CASSQELAGVLEQYF TRBJ2-7 TRBD2 TRBV4-1 15 NA
TGCAGCGGGAGGTTCTACAATGAGCAGTTCTTC CSGRFYNEQFF TRBJ2-1 TRBD2 TRBV20-1 11 NA
TGTGCCAGCAGCTCGAGTCCCGGGACTAGCGGGAGGGCCTACAATGAGCAGTTCTTC CASSSSPGTSGRAYNEQFF TRBJ2-1 TRBD2 TRBV5-6 19 NA
TGTGCCAGCAGCCAAGGGAACAGGGAGGGCACTGAAGCTTTCTTT CASSQGNREGTEAFF TRBJ1-1 NA TRBV4-2 15 NA
TGTGCCAGCAGTGAAGGCCCCCCGGGGACTGAAGCTTTCTTT CASSEGPPGTEAFF TRBJ1-1 NA TRBV6-1 14 NA
TGTGCCAGCAGCCAAGAAGCAGAAGCTTTCTTT CASSQEAEAFF TRBJ1-1 NA TRBV3-1 11 many
TGCAGCGTTGTCATTGGGGGGCGTTACGAGCAGTACTTC CSVVIGGRYEQYF TRBJ2-7 NA TRBV29-1 13 NA
TGTGCCAGCAGGAATGACAGGGGTTCACCCCTCCACTTT CASRNDRGSPLHF TRBJ1-6 TRBD1 TRBV12-3/TRBV12-4 13 NA
TGCGCCAGCAGCCAGTGGAAGAATACCGGGGAGCTGTTTTTT CASSQWKNTGELFF TRBJ2-2 NA TRBV4-3 14 NA
TGTGCCAGCAGCGTAGCTTGGGGGACAATACCCCAAGAGACCCAGTACTTC CASSVAWGTIPQETQYF TRBJ2-5 NA TRBV9 17 few
TGCAGTGCTCAAAAAATAACCGCGACAGCACGAGAGACCCAGTACTTC CSAQKITATARETQYF TRBJ2-5 NA TRBV20-1 16 many
TGTGCCAGCAGACTAGCGGGGGAGGATGAGCAGTTCTTC CASRLAGEDEQFF TRBJ2-1 TRBD2 TRBV3-1 13 NA
TGCGCCAGCAGCCATTCCACAGACTACGAGCAGTACTTC CASSHSTDYEQYF TRBJ2-7 NA TRBV4-1 13 few
TGTGCCAGCAGCTTAAAGTTACGGCTAGCGGCCTACAATGAGCAGTTCTTC CASSLKLRLAAYNEQFF TRBJ2-1 TRBD2 TRBV5-6 17 NA
TGTGCCAGCAGCTTAATCTTCCCGGATGAGCAGTTCTTC CASSLIFPDEQFF TRBJ2-1 NA TRBV7-8 13 many
TGTGCCCGGGCGGGACAGCCACATCAGCCCCAGCATTTT CARAGQPHQPQHF TRBJ1-5 TRBD1 TRBV30 13 once
TGTGCCAGTACAGACAGGGGGCAAGAAAAACTGTTTTTT CASTDRGQEKLFF TRBJ1-4 TRBD1 TRBV19 13 NA
TGTGCCAGCAGTTTATCGATCCCCAATCCCGGGGAGCTGTTTTTT CASSLSIPNPGELFF TRBJ2-2 NA TRBV27 15 few
TGTGCCAGCACAGCCCAGTTCAGTATGAACACTGAAGCTTTCTTT CASTAQFSMNTEAFF TRBJ1-1 NA TRBV28 15 NA
TGTGCCATCAGTCCGCAACCAGGGGGAGTGGGAGAGACCCAGTACTTC CAISPQPGGVGETQYF TRBJ2-5 TRBD1 TRBV10-3 16 few
TGTGCCATCAGTCTTAGCGGTAGCACAGATACGCAGTATTTT CAISLSGSTDTQYF TRBJ2-3 NA TRBV10-3 14 few
TGTGCCACCAGTGAATCGGGAGAACCACACCTAGCCAAAAACATTCAGTACTTC CATSESGEPHLAKNIQYF TRBJ2-4 NA TRBV24-1 18 few
TGTGCCAGCAGCTTTGTACCTCTAGCGGGAACGGCGAATGAGCAGTTCTTC CASSFVPLAGTANEQFF TRBJ2-1 TRBD2 TRBV7-2 17 many
TGTGCCAGCAGGTACACCCCCGATACGCAGTATTTT CASRYTPDTQYF TRBJ2-3 NA TRBV2 12 many
TGTGCCAGCAGCCAAGCGGGAGCGCATGAGCAGTACTTC CASSQAGAHEQYF TRBJ2-7 NA TRBV3-1 13 many
TGTGCCAGCAGCCAAGAACTAGATGGCGAGCAGTACTTC CASSQELDGEQYF TRBJ2-7 NA TRBV3-1 13 NA
TGTGCCAGCAGTTTAAGTTGGGGGCCTAACTATGGCTACACCTTC CASSLSWGPNYGYTF TRBJ1-2 NA TRBV28 15 NA
TGTGCCAGCTCACAAACAGGGCAAGAGACCCAGTACTTC CASSQTGQETQYF TRBJ2-5 NA TRBV18 13 many
TGTGCCATCAGTGAGATCGGGCAGGGGGATAATAATTCACCCCTCCACTTT CAISEIGQGDNNSPLHF TRBJ1-6 TRBD1 TRBV10-3 17 NA
TGTGCCAGCAGCTTCGGGGGGCGCGATGAGCAGTTCTTC CASSFGGRDEQFF TRBJ2-1 NA TRBV7-9 13 many
TGCAGCGTTGAAGACAGGAACTCTGGAAACACCATATATTTT CSVEDRNSGNTIYF TRBJ1-3 NA TRBV29-1 14 few
TGTGCCAGCAGTTTATCGCCAGAGGGACCTACCTACGAGCAGTACTTC CASSLSPEGPTYEQYF TRBJ2-7 NA TRBV27 16 many
TGTGCCAGCAGCACCAGGCTGGGGGGCGGAGAGACCCAGTACTTC CASSTRLGGGETQYF TRBJ2-5 NA TRBV11-2 15 many
TGTGCCACCAGTGAGGCCACCTCAGCAGACGTAACAGATACGCAGTATTTT CATSEATSADVTDTQYF TRBJ2-3 NA TRBV24-1 17 once
TGTGCCAGCAGCTTTTATGCAGGCGACACTGAAGCTTTCTTT CASSFYAGDTEAFF TRBJ1-1 NA TRBV11-2 14 few
TGCAGTGCTAGAGAAGGACAGGTTCGGGGCAATCAGCCCCAGCATTTT CSAREGQVRGNQPQHF TRBJ1-5 TRBD1 TRBV20-1 16 many